Each of the 2 T cell receptor beta chains below was sequenced from the same sample in a study of shared T cell receptors in the human thymus. Here immunoSEQ multiplex PCR was the method, and the copy in TCRdb shows in-frame clones only, minus some. The top ten clones hold approximately 0.011% of a sample with roughly 700,000 clones, 70% to 90% of them seen once. This sample also belongs to another study, concerning human thymus T cells.

Material for sequencing was thymocytes. Every receptor here comes from a boy less than two years old with a congenital heart defect.

The chain couples TRBV27 to TRBJ2-5, with TRBD2 matching 12 bases. The DNA matches TRBJ2-7 better at its end, which makes the J call doubtful. CDR3 length equals 14 residues. Germline CDR1 reads MNHEY; CDR2 reads SMNVEV (reference sequence). In DNA, the CDR3 is TGTGCCAGCAGTGGACTAGCGGGGAGGGTCGAGCAGTACTTC. The encoded protein is CASSGLAGRVEQYF.

The V gene is TRBV29-1, the J gene TRBJ2-1; D is perhaps TRBD2 (6 bases). Deletions cut 5 bases from V and 2 bases from J, with 13 bases between. The CDR3 consists of 14 residues. In germline, CDR1 is SQVTM, CDR2 ANQGSEA. The chain's CDR3 is CSVRGRKAYNEQFF. In DNA, the CDR3 is TGCAGCGTTCGGGGGAGGAAGGCCTACAATGAGCAGTTCTTC.